Below, 27 T cell receptor beta chains from the same sample are listed, as sequenced in a study of graft-versus-host responses after intestinal transplantation. What these receptors recognize is not known. Libraries were prepared by immunoSEQ multiplex PCR; TCRdb keeps only in-frame clonotypes and omits some of them. The sample consists of 100,000 or so clones, approximately 95% of them appearing once. The source material was unstimulated CD8+ T cells sorted from spleen or lymph node cells, sampled before transplant. These receptors all come from a human donor who was the organ donor for an intestinal transplant.

A remark on this clone: Sequence at one end of the junction differs from germline and may be a read error. The chain joins TRBV15 to TRBJ2-7, with TRBD1 identical over 8 bases. Germline assignment: CDR1 LNHNV and CDR2 YYDKDF (reference sequence). The CDR3 runs 15 residues. In nucleotides, the CDR3 is TGTGCCACCAGCAGAACCGGGACAGGCTCCCACGAGCAGTACTTC. Its protein product is CATSRTGTGSHEQYF.

The V gene is TRBV11-3, the J gene TRBJ2-1, with 7 bases aligning to TRBD2. Germline trimming cut 5 bases from V and 0 bases from J; bases unmatched to any gene: 4. The germline V gene encodes CDR1 SGHNT and CDR2 YENEEA. The CDR3 covers 15 residues. The CDR3 region has the DNA TGTGCCAGCAGCCTCGCGGGAGACTCCTACAATGAGCAGTTCTTC. Amino acid sequence: CASSLAGDSYNEQFF.

The chain joins TRBV11-3 to TRBJ2-3; the D gene is possibly TRBD1 (6 bases). Germline assignment: CDR1 SGHNT and CDR2 YENEEA. Trimming stripped 7 bases from V and 0 bases from J, with 17 bases between. This CDR3 is built from 16 residues. CDR3 sequence reads: CASNFLTGSSTDTQYF. CDR3 in DNA: TGTGCCAGCAACTTCCTAACAGGGTCTAGCACAGATACGCAGTATTTT.

V and J are TRBV28 and TRBJ1-4; D is unclear. From germline, CDR1 is MDHEN and CDR2 SYDVKM. V shed 5 bases and J shed 0 bases, with 7 bases lying between them. The CDR3 is 14 residues long. The CDR3 DNA sequence: TGTGCCAGCAGTCAACTTGCAACTAATGAAAAACTGTTTTTT. Encoded protein: CASSQLATNEKLFF.

The chain employs TRBV5-1 and TRBJ1-2; D not resolved. Trimming removed 2 bases at V and 5 bases at J, with 10 bases between. This CDR3 spans 13 amino acids. Looked up from germline, CDR1 is SGHRS and CDR2 is YFSETQ. CDR3 protein: CASSFLRSYGYTF. The CDR3 nucleotides read TGCGCCAGCAGCTTTTTACGGAGTTATGGCTACACCTTC.

This chain links TRBV4-1 with TRBJ1-2; 7 bases map to TRBD1. Germline V gives CDR1 MGHRA, CDR2 YSYEKL. There are 15 residues in the CDR3. J lost 3 bases, V lost 8 bases, and 12 bases had no gene match. In DNA form, the CDR3 reads TGCGCCAGCGAACCGTTGACAGGGTCGGACTATGGCTACACCTTC. As protein: CASEPLTGSDYGYTF.

The V gene is TRBV7-9, the J gene TRBJ2-7; 9 bases line up with TRBD1. Trimming at V came to 4 bases and at J to 4 bases, leaving 11 bases not matched to a gene. Germline lookup yields CDR1 SEHNR and CDR2 FQNEAQ (reference sequence). This CDR3 has 16 residues. This CDR3 reads CASSWRRDRVVYEQYF. The CDR3 nucleotides read TGTGCCAGCAGCTGGCGGCGGGACAGGGTAGTTTACGAGCAGTACTTC.

The chain recombines TRBV9 with TRBJ1-5; D may be TRBD1 (5 bases). V lost 0 bases to trimming and J lost 7 bases, with 14 bases between them. Germline assignment: CDR1 SGDLS and CDR2 YYNGEE. This CDR3 region has 15 residues. This CDR3 reads CASSVGAGEGQPQHF. CDR3 nucleotide sequence: TGTGCCAGCAGCGTAGGGGCCGGGGAGGGGCAGCCCCAGCATTTT.

The chain's CDR3 is CASSAGSSGHTYNEQFF. The CDR3 region has the DNA TGTGCCAGCAGTGCGGGAAGTAGCGGACACACCTACAATGAGCAGTTCTTC. This chain connects TRBV2 to TRBJ2-1; D may be TRBD2 (6 bases). The V end was cut by 4 bases, the J end by 2 bases, with 18 bases between. The CDR3 sequence is 17 residues long. CDR1 and CDR2 from the germline V gene are SNHLY and FYNNEI.

The chain combines TRBV12-5 with TRBJ1-2, with D possibly matching TRBD1 (5 bases). The V and J ends lost 2 bases and 3 bases respectively, with 7 bases between them. This CDR3 region has 13 residues. The germline CDR1 and CDR2 sequences are LGHNT and FRNRAP. CDR3 nucleotides: TGTGCTAGTGGTTTGTGGGGCGACTATGGCTACACCTTC. It yields the protein CASGLWGDYGYTF. Using reference TRBV12-5 and TRBJ1-2 for the parts outside the CDR3, the full variable domain is DARVTQTPRHKVTEMGQEVTMRCQPILGHNTVFWYRQTMMQGLELLAYFRNRAPLDDSGMPKDRFSAEMPDATLATLKIQPSEPRDSAVYFCASGLWGDYGYTFGSGTRLTVV.

This chain uses TRBV5-1 with TRBJ1-2, with 7 bases that match TRBD1. V shed 4 bases and J 5 bases; nucleotides not matched to a gene: 11. Per the germline V gene, CDR1 is SGHRS and CDR2 is YFSETQ. The CDR3 is 15 amino acids. The CDR3 DNA is TGCGCCAGCAGCGGGACCAGGGGGAGGTTGTATGGCTACACCTTC. Its protein is CASSGTRGRLYGYTF.

This clone was seen a single time. The chain links TRBV2 to TRBJ2-3; 13 positions match TRBD2. Germline V gives CDR1 SNHLY, CDR2 FYNNEI. V was pared by 6 bases and J by 5 bases, with 8 bases of the junction left unmatched. The CDR3 extends over 16 amino acids. The CDR3 protein is CASSVTLAGGRDTQYF. CDR3 DNA: TGTGCCAGCAGCGTAACACTAGCGGGGGGGCGAGATACGCAGTATTTT.

The gene calls are TRBV19 and TRBJ1-2, with D perhaps TRBD1 (5 bases). The V gene lost 7 bases and the J gene lost 5 bases, with 8 bases spanning the gap. The CDR3 extends over 11 amino acids. Germline CDR1 reads LNHDA; CDR2 reads SQIVND (reference sequence). The CDR3 sequence: CASIGDYGYTF. Here the CDR3 DNA reads TGTGCCAGTATAGGGGATTATGGCTACACCTTC.

In this sample, this clone turned up once. The chain couples TRBV7-8 to TRBJ1-2; a possible D gene is TRBD1 (5 bases). This CDR3 has 14 amino acids. V was trimmed by 2 bases and J by 4 bases, leaving 11 bases between them. Germline CDR1 SGHVS, CDR2 FQNEAQ. The CDR3: CASSLNPDSYGYTF. The CDR3 region has the DNA TGTGCCAGCAGCTTAAATCCCGACAGCTATGGCTACACCTTC.

The chain combines TRBV7-9 with TRBJ2-3; TRBD2 matches 10 bases. The CDR3 length is 15 residues. Germline V CDR1 and CDR2: SEHNR, FQNEAQ (reference sequence). The V gene end was trimmed by 3 bases and the J gene end by 3 bases; junction bases not matched to a gene: 3. Here the CDR3 reads CASSFSGGTTDTQYF. The DNA for the CDR3 is TGTGCCAGCAGCTTTAGCGGGGGGACGACAGATACGCAGTATTTT.

The rearrangement uses TRBV28 and TRBJ2-1; D is ambiguous. The germline CDR1 and CDR2 sequences are MDHEN and SYDVKM. CDR3 size: 12 residues. V was shortened by 5 bases and J by 7 bases, with 9 bases between the two germline ends. In nucleotides, the CDR3 is TGTGCCAGCAGTCCCGGTGGTAATGAGCAGTTCTTC. This sequence encodes CASSPGGNEQFF. The whole variable domain, remainder taken from reference TRBV28 and TRBJ2-1, is DVKVTQSSRYLVKRTGEKVFLECVQDMDHENMFWYRQDPGLGLRLIYFSYDVKMKEKGDIPEGYSVSREKKERFSLILESASTNQTSMYLCASSPGGNEQFFGPGTRLTVL.

The chain is built from TRBV7-3 and TRBJ2-3; D remains unclear. CDR3 length: 12 residues. V was shortened by 6 bases and J by 9 bases, with 13 bases between the two germline ends. Germline CDR1 is SGHTA and CDR2 is FQGTGA. The CDR3 is CASSPESGTQYF. In DNA form, the CDR3 reads TGTGCCAGCAGTCCGGAGTCTGGCACGCAGTATTTT.

V is TRBV9 and J is TRBJ2-3; the D gene is possibly TRBD1 (5 bases). The CDR3 is 15 amino acids. V dropped 4 bases and J dropped 5 bases, with 17 bases sitting between them. From germline, CDR1 is SGDLS and CDR2 YYNGEE. This chain's CDR3 is CASSPRQTLGDTQYF. The CDR3 coding sequence is TGTGCCAGCAGCCCCCGACAGACCCTCGGAGATACGCAGTATTTT.

J is TRBJ2-1 and V is TRBV18; the D is unclear. Trimming took 3 bases from V and 6 from J, leaving 6 bases between them. CDR1 and CDR2 from the germline V gene are KGHSH and LQKENI. This CDR3 has 12 amino acids. The CDR3 spells CASSPTTNEQFF. CDR3 nucleotide sequence: TGTGCCAGCTCACCCACAACCAATGAGCAGTTCTTC.

This rearrangement joins TRBV13 to TRBJ2-7; 14 positions match TRBD2. The CDR3 spans 18 residues. Germline V gives CDR1 PRHDT, CDR2 FYEKMQ (reference sequence). The junction had 11 bases not matched to a gene; V was cut back by 5 bases and J by 2 bases. Written as DNA, the CDR3 is TGTGCCAGCAGCCCGTGGACTAGCGGGGGGTCGTTCCCCTACGAGCAGTACTTC. Its protein is CASSPWTSGGSFPYEQYF.

CDR3 protein: CASRYPGTGFGYTF. CDR3 nucleotide sequence: TGTGCCAGCAGATACCCCGGGACAGGGTTTGGCTACACCTTC. The gene calls are TRBV6-6 and TRBJ1-2, with 9 bases identical to TRBD1. The CDR3 sequence is 14 residues long. Germline assignment: CDR1 MNHNY and CDR2 SVGAGI (reference sequence). V lost 6 bases and J lost 7; bases outside the gene matches: 9.

The chain uses TRBV5-1 and TRBJ2-7; a possible D gene is TRBD2 (7 bases). V lost 0 bases, J lost 7 bases, and 14 bases lay in between. This CDR3 is built from 14 residues. Germline CDR1 and CDR2: SGHRS and YFSETQ. The CDR3 DNA follows: TGCGCCAGCAGCTTGGCGGCGGGGGCAAGGGAGCAGTACTTC. It encodes CASSLAAGAREQYF.

V is TRBV28 and J is TRBJ2-5, with TRBD1 matching 7 bases. The germline gives CDR1 MDHEN, CDR2 SYDVKM. The CDR3 loop spans 13 amino acids. The V gene end was trimmed by 8 bases and the J gene end by 2 bases; junction bases not matched to a gene: 5. The CDR3 is CASHGTEQETQYF. DNA of the CDR3: TGTGCCAGCCATGGGACAGAGCAAGAGACCCAGTACTTC.

This sequence joins TRBV27 and TRBJ2-2, with 8 nucleotides matching TRBD1. V trimming: 5 bases; J trimming: 6 bases; junction bases outside the gene matches: 8. The CDR3 contains 15 residues. Germline V gene sequence: CDR1 MNHEY, CDR2 SMNVEV (reference sequence). CDR3 DNA sequence: TGTGCCAGCAGTCCAGGACAGGGATCGGCCGGGGAGCTGTTTTTT. This gives the protein CASSPGQGSAGELFF.

The rearrangement uses TRBV7-9 and TRBJ2-1; 7 bases match TRBD2. J gave up 7 bases and V 1 base, and 10 bases lay outside the gene matches. From germline, CDR1 is SEHNR and CDR2 FQNEAQ (reference sequence). CDR3 length: 16 residues. The CDR3 DNA reads TGTGCCAGCAGCTTAGGGGCGACTAGCATCGATAATGAGCAGTTCTTC. It specifies CASSLGATSIDNEQFF.

The rearrangement links TRBV7-2 to TRBJ2-1; a possible D gene is TRBD2 (6 bases). Deletions cut 2 bases from V and 15 bases from J, with 17 bases between. Germline V CDR1 and CDR2: SGHTA, FQGNSA. The CDR3 contains 13 residues. CDR3 nucleotide sequence: TGTGCCAGCAGCTTATATTGGAGACTCGGGGGGTTCTTC. The encoded protein is CASSLYWRLGGFF. The variable domain in full, completed from reference TRBV7-2 and TRBJ2-1, reads GAGVSQSPSNKVTEKGKDVELRCDPISGHTALYWYRQSLGQGLEFLIYFQGNSAPDKSGLPSDRFSAERTGGSVSTLTIQRTQQEDSAVYLCASSLYWRLGGFFGPGTRLTVL.

This chain links TRBV7-9 with TRBJ2-7, with D unclear. The germline V gene encodes CDR1 SEHNR and CDR2 FQNEAQ (reference sequence). V was shortened by 1 base and J by 0 bases, with 13 bases between the two germline ends. This CDR3 contains 16 residues. The CDR3 DNA sequence: TGTGCCAGCAGCTTAGGCGTGGGCTTGAGCTCCTACGAGCAGTACTTC. Translated, it gives CASSLGVGLSSYEQYF.